This is a list of T cell receptor beta chains from one sample in a study of T-cell reconstitution after alpha-beta-depleted transplantation in children. Each CDR3 protein is one row after TCRdb ran MiXCR on the PCR reads. The table has some 550,000 distinct CDR3 sequences, about 17% seen once. Sequences were derived from PBMCs from the stem cell graft donor, sampled from the stem cell graft. All receptors come from a human donor who donated a stem cell graft to a child with acute lymphoblastic leukemia. Each CDR3 is given with its conserved first and last residue. The D gene is left open where the match is weak. Clone size is stated in some rows and not others, as once, few, many or a class when expanded.

j_call v_call d_call clone_size cdr3_aa cdr3_nt
TRBJ2-2 TRBV12-3/TRBV12-4 NA NA CASSPPPGFLNTGELFF TGTGCCAGCAGTCCACCGCCGGGTTTCCTAAACACCGGGGAGCTGTTTTTT
TRBJ2-1 TRBV20-1 TRBD1 NA CSARKDRVNEQFF TGCAGTGCTAGAAAGGACAGGGTCAATGAGCAGTTCTTC
TRBJ2-3 TRBV6-1 NA NA CASRDRGLISTDTQYF TGTGCCAGCAGGGACCGCGGACTTATTAGCACAGATACGCAGTATTTT
TRBJ2-4 TRBV5-1 TRBD2 NA CASASLAGAGIQYF TGCGCCAGCGCCAGCTTAGCGGGAGCTGGCATTCAGTACTTC
TRBJ2-7 TRBV30 NA NA CAWSTGTAPVYEQYF TGTGCCTGGTCTACCGGGACCGCGCCCGTCTACGAGCAGTACTTC
TRBJ1-2 TRBV5-1 NA NA CASSLMDGANYGYTF TGCGCCAGCAGCTTGATGGACGGAGCTAACTATGGCTACACCTTC
TRBJ1-2 TRBV4-1 NA few CASSRLTGLYGYTF TGCGCCAGCAGCCGCCTTACAGGCCTCTATGGCTACACCTTC
TRBJ2-7 TRBV6-2/TRBV6-3 NA NA CASSTGLSSEQYF TGTGCCAGCAGTACTGGACTGTCCTCCGAGCAGTACTTC
TRBJ2-7 TRBV13 NA few CASSFSGAGYEQYF TGTGCCAGCAGCTTCAGCGGAGCAGGCTACGAGCAGTACTTC
TRBJ2-4 TRBV20-1 TRBD2 few CSAGTSGKNIQYF TGCAGTGCCGGGACTAGCGGAAAAAACATTCAGTACTTC
TRBJ1-5 TRBV4-1 NA NA CASSRMVTVNQPQHF TGCGCCAGCAGCCGTATGGTGACAGTCAATCAGCCCCAGCATTTT
TRBJ1-2 TRBV29-1 NA few CSVVGFSYGYTF TGCAGCGTTGTCGGGTTTTCCTATGGCTACACCTTC
TRBJ1-1 TRBV6-1 NA few CASSPFGEGTEAFF TGTGCCAGCAGTCCCTTTGGGGAGGGCACTGAAGCTTTCTTT
TRBJ2-1 TRBV5-5 NA few CASSPFQQLAYNEQFF TGTGCCAGCAGCCCCTTTCAACAGCTAGCCTACAATGAGCAGTTCTTC
TRBJ2-7 TRBV27 TRBD2 few CASSYAGTTDAYEQYF TGTGCCAGCAGTTACGCCGGGACTACCGATGCCTACGAGCAGTACTTC
TRBJ2-7 TRBV7-8 NA many CASSEGNEQYF TGTGCCAGCAGCGAAGGGAACGAGCAGTACTTC
TRBJ1-1 TRBV29-1 NA NA CSAKAVGNTEAFF TGCAGCGCCAAGGCAGTCGGAAACACTGAAGCTTTCTTT
TRBJ2-5 TRBV9 NA many CASSVGQTETQYF TGTGCCAGCAGCGTAGGACAGACAGAGACCCAGTACTTC
TRBJ2-1 TRBV7-3 TRBD2 NA CASSPVAGGGPEQFF TGTGCCAGCAGCCCGGTAGCGGGAGGGGGCCCGGAGCAGTTCTTC
TRBJ2-3 TRBV27 NA NA CASSLVGAGSFTGTQYF TGTGCCAGCAGTTTAGTAGGGGCAGGGTCCTTCACGGGTACGCAGTATTTT
TRBJ2-1 TRBV5-1 TRBD2 many CASSFGGGYNEQFF TGCGCCAGCAGCTTTGGCGGGGGCTACAATGAGCAGTTCTTC
TRBJ1-2 TRBV6-1 TRBD1 NA CASRGQGASNYGYTF TGTGCCAGCAGGGGACAGGGGGCGTCTAACTATGGCTACACCTTC
TRBJ2-5 TRBV14 NA NA CASSQDGIGMVAGARETQYF TGTGCCAGCAGCCAAGATGGTATTGGGATGGTGGCAGGGGCCCGAGAGACCCAGTACTTC
TRBJ2-1 TRBV7-6 TRBD2 few CASSLAPSGRGEQFF TGTGCCAGCAGCTTAGCTCCTAGCGGGAGGGGTGAGCAGTTCTTC
TRBJ2-2 TRBV20-1 NA NA CSARAGRGDSTGELFF TGCAGTGCTAGAGCGGGCAGGGGAGATTCCACCGGGGAGCTGTTTTTT
TRBJ1-1 TRBV9 NA NA CASSVSGTGNTEAFF TGTGCCAGCAGCGTGTCTGGGACGGGGAACACTGAAGCTTTCTTT
TRBJ2-7 TRBV7-9 NA NA CASSLAFGTVVSYEQYF TGTGCCAGCAGCTTGGCCTTCGGCACAGTCGTTTCCTACGAGCAGTACTTC
TRBJ1-1 TRBV29-1 NA NA CSVAGHSNTEAFF TGCAGCGTCGCGGGACACTCGAACACTGAAGCTTTCTTT
TRBJ2-7 TRBV7-9 NA NA CASSARTGSGEQYF TGTGCCAGCAGCGCTCGAACAGGGAGTGGCGAGCAGTACTTC
TRBJ2-7 TRBV20-1 TRBD2 NA CSARDSGRGHEQYF TGCAGTGCTAGAGATAGCGGGAGGGGACACGAGCAGTACTTC
TRBJ2-1 TRBV28 TRBD2 few CASSFPPSGLSYNEQFF TGTGCCAGCAGTTTCCCTCCTAGCGGTCTCTCCTACAATGAGCAGTTCTTC
TRBJ2-2 TRBV12-3/TRBV12-4 TRBD1 NA CAVYAGTGDTGELFF TGTGCCGTCTACGCCGGGACAGGGGACACCGGGGAGCTGTTTTTT
TRBJ2-1 TRBV27 NA NA CASSLSLALRNEQFF TGTGCCAGCAGTTTATCACTAGCCCTCAGGAATGAGCAGTTCTTC
TRBJ1-5 TRBV12-3/TRBV12-4 NA NA CASTFGDSNQPQHF TGTGCCAGCACCTTCGGGGATAGCAATCAGCCCCAGCATTTT
TRBJ2-6 TRBV5-1 NA many CASQGTASSGANVLTF TGCGCCAGCCAGGGAACAGCTTCCTCTGGGGCCAACGTCCTGACTTTC
TRBJ2-1 TRBV18 TRBD2 NA CASSPPASGSRNEQFF TGTGCCAGCTCACCACCGGCTAGCGGGAGTAGAAATGAGCAGTTCTTC
TRBJ1-4 TRBV4-1 NA few CASSQVVGRGYEKLFF TGCGCCAGCAGCCAGGTCGTTGGGAGGGGGTATGAAAAACTGTTTTTT
TRBJ2-2 TRBV7-3 NA NA CASSLVGTRTPPNGELFF TGTGCCAGCAGCCTCGTAGGCACCAGGACCCCTCCCAACGGGGAGCTGTTTTTT
TRBJ2-1 TRBV7-3 TRBD2 few CASRPGGGSYNEQFF TGTGCCAGCAGGCCCGGCGGGGGATCCTACAATGAGCAGTTCTTC
TRBJ1-2 TRBV9 TRBD1 NA CASSGGQVNYGYTF TGTGCCAGCAGCGGGGGACAGGTTAACTATGGCTACACCTTC
TRBJ2-1 TRBV12-3/TRBV12-4 NA NA CASSSRQVAHNEQFF TGTGCCAGCAGTTCAAGACAGGTCGCTCACAATGAGCAGTTCTTC
TRBJ2-5 TRBV7-1 TRBD2 few CASSSRAGEETQYF TGTGCCAGCAGCTCACGAGCGGGAGAAGAGACCCAGTACTTC
TRBJ1-2 TRBV29-1 NA NA CSVGDRNYGYTF TGCAGCGTCGGAGACAGGAACTATGGCTACACCTTC
TRBJ1-4 TRBV5-1 NA NA CASSRQSATNEKLFF TGCGCCAGCAGCCGACAGAGTGCAACTAATGAAAAACTGTTTTTT
TRBJ2-7 TRBV5-1 TRBD1 few CASSLHRGLLGYEQYF TGCGCCAGCAGCTTACACAGGGGCCTCTTAGGGTACGAGCAGTACTTC
TRBJ1-2 TRBV12-3/TRBV12-4 NA few CASSFGASDTF TGTGCCAGCAGTTTTGGGGCAAGCGACACCTTC
TRBJ2-1 TRBV2 NA NA CASTPGNEHFF TGTGCCAGCACCCCCGGCAATGAGCACTTCTTC
TRBJ1-2 TRBV6-1 TRBD1 NA CASSTDRGSGYTF TGTGCCAGCAGTACAGACAGGGGAAGTGGCTACACCTTC
TRBJ2-4 TRBV20-1 NA few CSARLMVLAKNIQYF TGCAGTGCTAGGCTCATGGTCTTAGCCAAAAACATTCAGTACTTC
TRBJ2-5 TRBV3-1 NA NA CASSRLRTGQETQYF TGTGCCAGCAGCCGACTTAGAACAGGCCAAGAGACCCAGTACTTC
TRBJ1-1 TRBV25-1 NA once CASSEIAADTEAFF TGTGCCAGCAGTGAAATAGCCGCGGACACTGAAGCTTTCTTT
TRBJ2-7 TRBV4-1 NA few CASSQDIGGSYEQYF TGCGCCAGCAGCCAAGATATAGGAGGTAGCTACGAGCAGTACTTC
TRBJ2-2 TRBV12-3/TRBV12-4 NA NA CASSSRRGVESTGELFF TGTGCCAGCAGTTCGCGTAGGGGGGTAGAGAGCACCGGGGAGCTGTTTTTT
TRBJ1-5 TRBV7-9 NA NA CASSTAWTENQPQHF TGTGCCAGCAGCACCGCCTGGACAGAGAATCAGCCCCAGCATTTT
TRBJ2-1 TRBV5-1 NA NA CASSLGQYYNEQFF TGCGCCAGCAGCTTAGGACAGTACTACAATGAGCAGTTCTTC
TRBJ1-1 TRBV5-1 NA NA CASSLANRNTEAFF TGCGCCAGCAGCTTGGCCAACAGAAACACTGAAGCTTTCTTT
TRBJ2-7 TRBV29-1 NA NA CSVEQGGNEQYF TGCAGCGTTGAGCAGGGGGGAAACGAGCAGTACTTC
TRBJ2-7 TRBV20-1 TRBD1 NA CCARDLRQGAHEQYF TGCTGTGCTAGAGATTTGCGACAGGGGGCCCACGAGCAGTACTTC
TRBJ2-7 TRBV19 TRBD2 many CASSKGLAGDPSYEQYF TGTGCCAGTAGCAAGGGACTAGCGGGAGACCCCTCCTACGAGCAGTACTTC